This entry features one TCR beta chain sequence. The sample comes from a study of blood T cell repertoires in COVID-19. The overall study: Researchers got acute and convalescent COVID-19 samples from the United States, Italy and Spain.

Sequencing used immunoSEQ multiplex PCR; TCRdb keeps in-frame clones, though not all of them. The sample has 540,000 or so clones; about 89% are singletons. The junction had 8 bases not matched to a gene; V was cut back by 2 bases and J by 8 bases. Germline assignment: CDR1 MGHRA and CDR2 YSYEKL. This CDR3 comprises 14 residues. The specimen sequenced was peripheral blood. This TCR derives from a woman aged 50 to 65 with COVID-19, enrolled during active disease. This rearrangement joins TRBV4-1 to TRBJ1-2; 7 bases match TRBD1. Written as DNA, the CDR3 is TGCGCCAGCAGCCAACCTGACAGGGAACGAGGCTACACCTTC. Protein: CASSQPDRERGYTF.